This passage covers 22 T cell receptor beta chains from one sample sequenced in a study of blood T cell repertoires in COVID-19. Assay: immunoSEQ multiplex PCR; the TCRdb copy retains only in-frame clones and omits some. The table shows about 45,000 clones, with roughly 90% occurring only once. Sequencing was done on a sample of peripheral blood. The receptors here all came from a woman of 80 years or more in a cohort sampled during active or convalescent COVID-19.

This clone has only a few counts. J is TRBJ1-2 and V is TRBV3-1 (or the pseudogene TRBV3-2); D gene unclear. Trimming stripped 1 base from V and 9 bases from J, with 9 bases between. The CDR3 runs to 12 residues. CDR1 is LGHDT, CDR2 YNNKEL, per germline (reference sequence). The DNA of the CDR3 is TGTGCCAGCAGCCAAGCTCGGGGAAGCTACACCTTC. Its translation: CASSQARGSYTF.

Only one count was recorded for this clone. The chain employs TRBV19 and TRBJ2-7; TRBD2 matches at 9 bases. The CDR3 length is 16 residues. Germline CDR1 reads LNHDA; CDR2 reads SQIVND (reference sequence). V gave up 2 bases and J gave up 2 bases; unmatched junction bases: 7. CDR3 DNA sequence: TGTGCCAGTAGTATATTAGCGGGGGTAACAACCTACGAGCAGTACTTC. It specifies CASSILAGVTTYEQYF.

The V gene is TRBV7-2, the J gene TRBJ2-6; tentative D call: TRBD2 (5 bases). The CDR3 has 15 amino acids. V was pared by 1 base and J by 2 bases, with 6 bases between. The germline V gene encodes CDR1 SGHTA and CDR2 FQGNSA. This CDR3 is CASSLGGTGANVLTF. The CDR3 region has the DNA TGTGCCAGCAGCTTAGGAGGGACTGGGGCCAACGTCCTGACTTTC. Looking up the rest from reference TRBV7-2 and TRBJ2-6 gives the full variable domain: GAGVSQSPSNKVTEKGKDVELRCDPISGHTALYWYRQSLGQGLEFLIYFQGNSAPDKSGLPSDRFSAERTGGSVSTLTIQRTQQEDSAVYLCASSLGGTGANVLTFGAGSRLTVL.

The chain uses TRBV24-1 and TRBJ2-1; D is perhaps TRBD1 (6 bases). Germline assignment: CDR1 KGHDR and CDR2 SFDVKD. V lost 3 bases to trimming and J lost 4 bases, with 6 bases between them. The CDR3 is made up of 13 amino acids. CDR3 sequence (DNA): TGTGCCACCAGTGATGGACAGTACAATGAGCAGTTCTTC. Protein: CATSDGQYNEQFF.

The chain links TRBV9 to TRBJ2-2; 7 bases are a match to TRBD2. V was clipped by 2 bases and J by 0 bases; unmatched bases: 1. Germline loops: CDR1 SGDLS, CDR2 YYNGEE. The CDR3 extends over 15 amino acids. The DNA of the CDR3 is TGTGCCAGCAGCGTGCGGGGGACGAACACCGGGGAGCTGTTTTTT. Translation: CASSVRGTNTGELFF.

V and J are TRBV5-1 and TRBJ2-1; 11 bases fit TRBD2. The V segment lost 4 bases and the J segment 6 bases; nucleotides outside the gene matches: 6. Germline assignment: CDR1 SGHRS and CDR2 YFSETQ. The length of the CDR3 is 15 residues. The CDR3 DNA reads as TGCGCCAGCAGCCAAGGGACTAGCGGACCCAATGAGCAGTTCTTC. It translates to CASSQGTSGPNEQFF.

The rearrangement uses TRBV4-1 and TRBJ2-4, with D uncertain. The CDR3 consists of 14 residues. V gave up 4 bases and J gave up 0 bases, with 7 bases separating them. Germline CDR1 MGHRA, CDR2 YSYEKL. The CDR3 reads CASSLILAKNIQYF. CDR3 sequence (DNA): TGCGCCAGCAGCCTTATTCTAGCCAAAAACATTCAGTACTTC.

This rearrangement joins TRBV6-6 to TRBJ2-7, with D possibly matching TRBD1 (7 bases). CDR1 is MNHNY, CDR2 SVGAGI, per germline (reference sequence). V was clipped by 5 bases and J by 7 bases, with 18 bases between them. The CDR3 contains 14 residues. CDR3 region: CASSQATGRTEQYF. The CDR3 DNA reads TGTGCCAGCAGTCAGGCGACAGGGAGGACGGAGCAGTACTTC.

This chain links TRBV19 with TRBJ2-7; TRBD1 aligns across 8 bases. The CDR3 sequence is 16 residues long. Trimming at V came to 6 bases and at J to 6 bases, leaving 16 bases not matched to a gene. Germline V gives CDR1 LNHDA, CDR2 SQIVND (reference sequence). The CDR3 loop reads CASSELDRGVEGEQYF. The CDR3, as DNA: TGTGCCAGTAGCGAGCTCGACAGGGGAGTCGAAGGCGAGCAGTACTTC.

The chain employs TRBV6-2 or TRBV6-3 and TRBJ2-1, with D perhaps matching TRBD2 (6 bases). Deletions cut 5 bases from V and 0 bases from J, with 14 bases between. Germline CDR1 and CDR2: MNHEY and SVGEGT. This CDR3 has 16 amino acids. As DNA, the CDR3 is TGTGCCAGCAGTCCCGGGGGTAGTGGCTCCTACAATGAGCAGTTCTTC. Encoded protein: CASSPGGSGSYNEQFF.

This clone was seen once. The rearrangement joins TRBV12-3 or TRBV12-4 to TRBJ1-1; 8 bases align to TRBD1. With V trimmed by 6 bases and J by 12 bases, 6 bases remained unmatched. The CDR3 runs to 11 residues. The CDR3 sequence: CASSTGQESFF. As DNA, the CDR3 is TGTGCCAGCAGCACGGGACAGGAATCTTTCTTT.

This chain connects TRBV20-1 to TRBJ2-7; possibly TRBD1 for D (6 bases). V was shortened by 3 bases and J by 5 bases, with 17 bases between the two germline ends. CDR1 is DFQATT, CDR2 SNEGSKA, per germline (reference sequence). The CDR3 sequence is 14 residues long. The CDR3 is CSASRDTGDHEQYF. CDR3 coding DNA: TGCAGTGCTAGTCGGGACACCGGGGACCACGAGCAGTACTTC.

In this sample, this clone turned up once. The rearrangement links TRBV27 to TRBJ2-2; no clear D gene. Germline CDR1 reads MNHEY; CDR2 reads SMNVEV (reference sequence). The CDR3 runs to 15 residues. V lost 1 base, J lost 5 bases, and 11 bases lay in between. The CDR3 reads CASSLFVRSTGELFF. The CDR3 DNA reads TGTGCCAGCAGTTTATTCGTCAGGTCAACCGGGGAGCTGTTTTTT.

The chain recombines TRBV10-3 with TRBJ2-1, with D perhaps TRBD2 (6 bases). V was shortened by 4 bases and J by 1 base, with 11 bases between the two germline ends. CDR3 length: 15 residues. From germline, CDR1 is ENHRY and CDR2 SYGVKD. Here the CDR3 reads CAISAVGGSYNEQFF. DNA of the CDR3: TGTGCCATCAGTGCGGTGGGGGGATCCTACAATGAGCAGTTCTTC.

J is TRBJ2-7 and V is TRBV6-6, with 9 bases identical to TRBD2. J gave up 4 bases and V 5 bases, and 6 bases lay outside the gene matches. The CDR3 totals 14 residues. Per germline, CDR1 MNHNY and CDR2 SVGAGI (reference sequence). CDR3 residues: CASSRTSGRYEQYF. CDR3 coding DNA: TGTGCCAGCAGTCGAACTAGCGGGCGATACGAGCAGTACTTC.

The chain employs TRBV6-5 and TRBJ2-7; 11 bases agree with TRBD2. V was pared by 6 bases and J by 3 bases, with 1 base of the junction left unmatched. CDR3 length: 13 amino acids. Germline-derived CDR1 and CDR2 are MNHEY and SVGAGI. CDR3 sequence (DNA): TGTGCCAGCAGCGGACTAGCGGGCTACGAGCAGTACTTC. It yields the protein CASSGLAGYEQYF.

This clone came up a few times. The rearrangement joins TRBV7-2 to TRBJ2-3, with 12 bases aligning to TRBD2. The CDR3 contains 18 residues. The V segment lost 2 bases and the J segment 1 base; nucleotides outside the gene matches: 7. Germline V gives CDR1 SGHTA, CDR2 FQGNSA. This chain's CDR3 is CASSLSLAGGVGTDTQYF. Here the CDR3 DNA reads TGTGCCAGCAGCTTAAGTCTAGCGGGGGGGGTGGGCACAGATACGCAGTATTTT.

In DNA, the CDR3 is TGTGCCGGTACAGGGGGCTCCTACAATGAGCAGTTCTTC. Amino acids: CAGTGGSYNEQFF. V is TRBV30 and J is TRBJ2-1; TRBD1 agrees at 8 bases. Germline V gene sequence: CDR1 GTSNPN, CDR2 SVGIG (reference sequence). The CDR3 consists of 13 residues. With V trimmed by 8 bases and J by 0 bases, 3 bases remained unmatched.

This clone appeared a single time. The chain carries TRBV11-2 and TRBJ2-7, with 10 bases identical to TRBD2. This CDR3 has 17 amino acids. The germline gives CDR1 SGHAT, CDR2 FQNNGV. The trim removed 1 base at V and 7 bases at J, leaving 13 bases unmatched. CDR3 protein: CASSLGISGGRSLEQYF. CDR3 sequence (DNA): TGTGCCAGCAGCTTAGGTATTAGCGGGGGGCGCTCGCTGGAGCAGTACTTC.

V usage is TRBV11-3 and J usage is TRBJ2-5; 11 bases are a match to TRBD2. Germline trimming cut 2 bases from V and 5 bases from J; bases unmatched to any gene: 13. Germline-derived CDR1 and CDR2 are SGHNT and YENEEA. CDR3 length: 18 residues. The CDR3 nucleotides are TGTGCCAGCAGCTTATCTTCGCTAGCGGGAGGTTTAGGGGAGACCCAGTACTTC. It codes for CASSLSSLAGGLGETQYF. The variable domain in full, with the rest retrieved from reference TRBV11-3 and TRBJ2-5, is EAGVVQSPRYKIIEKKQPVAFWCNPISGHNTLYWYLQNLGQGPELLIRYENEEAVDDSQLPKDRFSAERLKGVDSTLKIQPAELGDSAVYLCASSLSSLAGGLGETQYFGPGTRLLVL.

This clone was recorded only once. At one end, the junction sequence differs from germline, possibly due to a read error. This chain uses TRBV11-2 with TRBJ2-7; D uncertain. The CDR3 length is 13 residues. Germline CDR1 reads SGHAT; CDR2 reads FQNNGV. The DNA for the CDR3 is TGTGCCAGCAGCTTAGTGATGGTGGGCTCCCCCCTTTTT. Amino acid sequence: CASSLVMVGSPLF.

The CDR3 DNA sequence: TGTGCCAGCAGCTTGTGGGCAGGGGGGAACACTGAAGCTTTCTTT. Translation: CASSLWAGGNTEAFF. The chain uses TRBV7-6 and TRBJ1-1; 7 positions match TRBD1. With 3 bases clipped from V and 1 base from J, the junction kept 5 bases outside the gene matches. The CDR3 sequence is 15 residues long. From germline, CDR1 is SGHVS and CDR2 FNYEAQ.